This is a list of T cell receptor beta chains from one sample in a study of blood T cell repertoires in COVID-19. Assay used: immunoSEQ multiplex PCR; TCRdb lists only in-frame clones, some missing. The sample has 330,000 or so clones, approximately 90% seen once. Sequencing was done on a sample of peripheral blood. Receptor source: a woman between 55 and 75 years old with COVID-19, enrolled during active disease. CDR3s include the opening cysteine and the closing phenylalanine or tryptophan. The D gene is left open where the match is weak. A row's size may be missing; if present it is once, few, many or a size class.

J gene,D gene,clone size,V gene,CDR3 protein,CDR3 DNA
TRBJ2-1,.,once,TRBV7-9,CASGLSSYNEQFF,TGTGCCAGCGGGCTAAGCTCCTACAATGAGCAGTTCTTC
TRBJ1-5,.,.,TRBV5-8,CASSLVPGTNQPQHF,TGTGCCAGCAGCTTGGTTCCAGGGACAAATCAGCCCCAGCATTTT
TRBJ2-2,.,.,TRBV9,CASSVEQMGGELFF,TGTGCCAGCAGCGTAGAACAGATGGGCGGGGAGCTGTTTTTT
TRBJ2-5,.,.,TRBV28,CASSLTGLQTQYF,TGTGCCAGCAGTTTAACAGGGCTGCAGACCCAGTACTTC
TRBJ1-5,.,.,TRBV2,CASRRYGNQPQHF,TGTGCCAGCAGGAGATATGGCAATCAGCCCCAGCATTTT
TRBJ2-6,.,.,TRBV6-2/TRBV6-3,CASSRQSSGANVLTF,TGTGCCAGCAGCCGACAGAGCTCTGGGGCCAACGTCCTGACTTTC
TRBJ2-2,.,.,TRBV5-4,CASSLWGPGELFF,TGTGCCAGCAGCCTATGGGGCCCCGGGGAGCTGTTTTTT
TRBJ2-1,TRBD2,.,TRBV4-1,CASSQAGLASYNEQFF,TGCGCCAGCAGCCAAGCGGGACTAGCCTCCTACAATGAGCAGTTCTTC
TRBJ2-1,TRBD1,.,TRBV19,CASTHRDRVNEQFF,TGTGCCAGTACTCACCGGGACAGGGTTAATGAGCAGTTCTTC
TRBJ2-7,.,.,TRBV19,CASSKGGAPVYEQYF,TGTGCCAGTAGTAAAGGGGGAGCCCCTGTCTACGAGCAGTACTTC
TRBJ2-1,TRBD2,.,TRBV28,CASSGASGGRYNEQFF,TGTGCCAGCAGTGGAGCTAGCGGGGGGCGCTACAATGAGCAGTTCTTC
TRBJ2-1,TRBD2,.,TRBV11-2,CASTRGTSGVNEQFF,TGTGCCAGCACCAGGGGGACTAGCGGGGTCAATGAGCAGTTCTTC
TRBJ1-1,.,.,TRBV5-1,CASSLGGRVNTEAFF,TGCGCCAGCAGCTTGGGGGGCAGAGTGAACACTGAAGCTTTCTTT
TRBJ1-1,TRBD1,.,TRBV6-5,CASRRTGHTEAFF,TGTGCCAGCAGGAGGACAGGCCACACTGAAGCTTTCTTT
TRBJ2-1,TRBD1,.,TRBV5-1,CASSSSLLRQGGGEQFF,TGCGCCAGCAGCTCCTCACTATTGAGACAGGGTGGCGGTGAGCAGTTCTTC
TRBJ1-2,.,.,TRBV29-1,CSVVDTTGPWGYTF,TGCAGCGTTGTCGACACTACAGGGCCCTGGGGCTACACCTTC
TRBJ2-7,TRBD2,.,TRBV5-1,CASSGAGGSYEQYF,TGCGCCAGCAGCGGAGCCGGGGGGTCCTACGAGCAGTACTTC
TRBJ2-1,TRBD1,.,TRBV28,CASSLTWTGNNEQFF,TGTGCCAGCAGTTTGACCTGGACAGGTAACAATGAGCAGTTCTTC
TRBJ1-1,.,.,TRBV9,CASSPPRDWNTEAFF,TGTGCCAGCAGCCCCCCCCGGGACTGGAACACTGAAGCTTTCTTT
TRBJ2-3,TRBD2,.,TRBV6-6,CASSFTSGYTQYF,TGTGCCAGCAGTTTCACTAGCGGATATACGCAGTATTTT
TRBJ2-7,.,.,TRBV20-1,CSASRGYEQYF,TGCAGTGCTAGTCGCGGGTACGAGCAGTACTTC
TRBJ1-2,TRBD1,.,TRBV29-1,CSVEDGTGRTNGYTF,TGCAGCGTTGAAGACGGGACAGGGAGGACTAATGGCTACACCTTC